This T cell receptor beta chain was sequenced during a study of blood T cell repertoires in COVID-19. Original handling: Nucleated cell number was recorded as an estimate derived from reference gene primer amplification. TCRdb keeps only in-frame clones here, not all; method: immunoSEQ multiplex PCR. V, J and clone size were drawn from that table, and D and trimming were deduced from the DNA. The sample has roughly 330,000 clones, 85% to 90% seen once; the top ten hold 10%. The V gene lost 6 bases and the J gene lost 5 bases, with 23 bases spanning the gap. This CDR3 region has 16 residues. CDR1 and CDR2 (germline): SGDLS, YYNGEE. Researchers sorted participants into cohorts using their self-reported clinical history. Symptom resolution, clearance, or two negative PCRs marked the recovered donors of Cohort 3.

This TCR was recovered from a woman aged 18 to 35 who had recovered from COVID-19. V and J are TRBV9 and TRBJ2-5, with D possibly being TRBD2 (5 bases). Sample: PBMCs or T cells enriched from blood (not recorded which). The CDR3 coding sequence is TGTGCCAGCACCGTCGAAAAGTTCACACCGGGGGAGACCCAGTACTTC. It encodes CASTVEKFTPGETQYF.